The source of this T cell receptor beta chain is a study of identical twins. Looked up from germline, CDR1 is MNHEY and CDR2 is SVGAGI. The CDR3 extends over 14 amino acids. Trimming stripped 2 bases from V and 4 bases from J, with 11 bases between. Template switching, a step in the protocol, added a universal primer site, and cDNA carried unique molecular identifiers. TCRdb called the 5' RACE reads again in MiXCR, with one record for every CDR3 protein. The data contain under 900,000 distinct CDR3 sequences, about 20% of them seen just once; the ten biggest clones take up under 15%. This sample was shared with a second study, whose subject was T cells expressing NK-cell markers. Turning to that study: Seven of the eight sequenced donors were classified as HCMV-seropositive, and one was classified as seronegative.

Material: PBMCs. The clonotype originates from a woman aged 18-30 years in good health. This chain uses TRBV6-5 with TRBJ1-1, with a tentative D call TRBD1 (5 bases). The DNA of the CDR3 is TGTGCCAGCAGTTACGTTAGGAGGGGCACTGAAGCTTTCTTT. Amino acid sequence: CASSYVRRGTEAFF.